This T cell receptor beta chain was found in a study of blood T cell repertoires in COVID-19. Sequencing was performed with immunoSEQ multiplex PCR; in TCRdb, only in-frame clones are kept and a portion is missing. Of about 57,000 clones listed, about 80% were seen once; the top ten hold 25% to 35%. This CDR3 comprises 15 residues. With 1 base clipped from V and 7 bases from J, the junction kept 7 bases outside the gene matches. Germline CDR1 MGHRA, CDR2 YSYEKL. J is TRBJ2-1 and V is TRBV4-1, with 7 bases identical to TRBD2. This TCR was sampled from a human donor in a cohort sampled during active COVID-19. Sample: peripheral blood. Here the CDR3 DNA reads TGCGCCAGCAGCCAAGTGGGACTACCTTTAAATGAGCAGTTCTTC. It is translated as CASSQVGLPLNEQFF.